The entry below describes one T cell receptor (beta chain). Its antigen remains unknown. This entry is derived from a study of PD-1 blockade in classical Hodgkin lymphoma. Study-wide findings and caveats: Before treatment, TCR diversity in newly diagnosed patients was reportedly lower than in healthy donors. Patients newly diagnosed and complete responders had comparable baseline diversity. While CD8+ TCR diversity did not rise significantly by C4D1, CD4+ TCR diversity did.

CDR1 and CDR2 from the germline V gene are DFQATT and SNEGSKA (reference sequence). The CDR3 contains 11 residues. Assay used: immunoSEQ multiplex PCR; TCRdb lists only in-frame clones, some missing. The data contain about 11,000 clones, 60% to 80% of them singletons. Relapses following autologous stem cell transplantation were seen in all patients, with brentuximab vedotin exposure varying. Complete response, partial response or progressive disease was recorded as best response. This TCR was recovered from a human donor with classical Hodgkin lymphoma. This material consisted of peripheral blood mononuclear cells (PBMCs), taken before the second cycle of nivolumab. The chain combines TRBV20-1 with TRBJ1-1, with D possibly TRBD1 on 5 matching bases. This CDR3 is CRIKRGAEAFF. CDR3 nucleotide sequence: TGCAGGATTAAACGGGGCGCTGAAGCTTTCTTT.